The clone carrying this T cell receptor (beta chain) was seen only once. Its antigen remains unknown. These data belong to a study of cytomegalovirus exposure and HLA in healthy donors. Study-wide background: About 83 million unique TCRs from HLA-typed donors made up an early data release. Whole-study results and caveats: The Asian-associated ancestry cluster reportedly had fewer N-insertions than the approximately 700-donor mean in a later analysis.

Researchers ran the PCR with 60 Vbeta and 13 Jbeta primers. Clones were sequenced by immunoSEQ multiplex PCR, and TCRdb holds only the in-frame ones, with some missing. Of about 210,000 clones in the sample, about four fifths were seen once. Germline-derived CDR1 and CDR2 are SGHRS and YFSETQ. V was trimmed by 1 base and J by 1 base, leaving 11 bases between them. The CDR3 sequence is 15 residues long. This chain links TRBV5-1 with TRBJ1-2; weak D call: TRBD1 (6 bases). Sample: PBMCs. This TCR came from a woman aged 50 to 65 in good health and CMV-seropositive. The CDR3 coding sequence is TGCGCCAGCAGCTTGCACAGGGTTTTTAACTATGGCTACACCTTC. Its protein is CASSLHRVFNYGYTF.